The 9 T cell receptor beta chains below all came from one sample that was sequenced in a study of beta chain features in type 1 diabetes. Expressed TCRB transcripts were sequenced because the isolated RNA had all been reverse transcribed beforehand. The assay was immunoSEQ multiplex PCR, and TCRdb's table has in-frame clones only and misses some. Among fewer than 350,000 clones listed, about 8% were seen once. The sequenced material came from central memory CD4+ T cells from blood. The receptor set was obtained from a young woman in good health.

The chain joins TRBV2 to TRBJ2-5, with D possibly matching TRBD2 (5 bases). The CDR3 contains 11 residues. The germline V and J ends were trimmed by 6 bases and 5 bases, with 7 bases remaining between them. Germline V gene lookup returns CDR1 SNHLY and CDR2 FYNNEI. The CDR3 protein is CASSPGETQYF. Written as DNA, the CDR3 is TGTGCCAGCAGCCCGGGGGAGACCCAGTACTTC.

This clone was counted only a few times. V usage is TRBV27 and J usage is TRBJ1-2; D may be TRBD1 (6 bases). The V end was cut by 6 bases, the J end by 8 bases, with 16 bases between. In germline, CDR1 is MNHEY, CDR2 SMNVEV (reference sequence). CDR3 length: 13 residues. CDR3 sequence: CASRPLGGGGYTF. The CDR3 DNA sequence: TGTGCCAGCAGGCCCCTCGGAGGGGGAGGCTACACCTTC.

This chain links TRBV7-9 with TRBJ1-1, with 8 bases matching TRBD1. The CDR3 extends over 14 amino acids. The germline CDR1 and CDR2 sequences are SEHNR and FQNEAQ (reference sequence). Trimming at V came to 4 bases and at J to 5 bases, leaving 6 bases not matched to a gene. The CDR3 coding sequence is TGTGCCAGCAGCTGGACGGACAGGGAGACTGAAGCTTTCTTT. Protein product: CASSWTDRETEAFF. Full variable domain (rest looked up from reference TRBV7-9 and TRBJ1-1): DTGVSQNPRHKITKRGQNVTFRCDPISEHNRLYWYRQTLGQGPEFLTYFQNEAQLEKSRLLSDRFSAERPKGSFSTLEIQRTEQGDSAMYLCASSWTDRETEAFFGQGTRLTVV.

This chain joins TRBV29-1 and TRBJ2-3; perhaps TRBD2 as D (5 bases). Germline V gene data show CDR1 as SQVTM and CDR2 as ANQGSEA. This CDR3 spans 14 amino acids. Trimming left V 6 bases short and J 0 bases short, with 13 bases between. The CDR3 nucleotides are TGCAGCGTAAGCGGCCACGCTAGCACAGATACGCAGTATTTT. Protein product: CSVSGHASTDTQYF.

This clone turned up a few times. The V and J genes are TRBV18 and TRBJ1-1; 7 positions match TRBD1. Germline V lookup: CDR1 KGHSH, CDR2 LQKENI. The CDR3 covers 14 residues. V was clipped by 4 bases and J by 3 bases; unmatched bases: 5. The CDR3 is CASSQGTAYTEAFF. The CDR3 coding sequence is TGTGCCAGCTCACAAGGGACAGCGTACACTGAAGCTTTCTTT.

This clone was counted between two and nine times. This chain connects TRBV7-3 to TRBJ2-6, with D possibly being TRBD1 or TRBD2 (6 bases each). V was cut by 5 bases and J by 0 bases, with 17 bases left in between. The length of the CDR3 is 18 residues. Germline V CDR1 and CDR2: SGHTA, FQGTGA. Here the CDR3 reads CASSIRGGIPSGANVLTF. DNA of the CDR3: TGTGCCAGCAGCATTCGAGGGGGGATCCCCTCTGGGGCCAACGTCCTGACTTTC.

The CDR3 loop is CASSLKGFSYEQYF. DNA of the CDR3: TGTGCCAGCAGCTTAAAAGGCTTCTCCTACGAGCAGTACTTC. The chain employs TRBV7-2 and TRBJ2-7; D gene ambiguous. The germline gives CDR1 SGHTA, CDR2 FQGNSA. The CDR3 sequence is 14 residues long. Trimming removed 2 bases at V and 0 bases at J, with 8 bases between. Looking up the rest from reference TRBV7-2 and TRBJ2-7 gives the full variable domain: GAGVSQSPSNKVTEKGKDVELRCDPISGHTALYWYRQSLGQGLEFLIYFQGNSAPDKSGLPSDRFSAERTGGSVSTLTIQRTQQEDSAVYLCASSLKGFSYEQYFGPGTRLTVT.

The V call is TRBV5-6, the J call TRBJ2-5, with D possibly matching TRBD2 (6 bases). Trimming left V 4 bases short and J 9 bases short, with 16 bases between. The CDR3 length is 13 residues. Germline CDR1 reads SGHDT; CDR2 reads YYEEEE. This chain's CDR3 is CASSPWTGEAQYF. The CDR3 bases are TGTGCCAGCAGCCCTTGGACGGGGGAGGCCCAGTACTTC.

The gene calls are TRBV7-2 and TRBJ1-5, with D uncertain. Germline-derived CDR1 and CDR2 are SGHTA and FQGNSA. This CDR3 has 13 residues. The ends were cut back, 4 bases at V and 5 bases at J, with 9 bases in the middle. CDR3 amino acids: CASSSGSYQPQHF. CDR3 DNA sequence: TGTGCCAGCAGCTCGGGGAGTTATCAGCCCCAGCATTTT.